One TCR beta chain is described in this entry. TCRdb reprocessed the 5' RACE reads via MiXCR and lists one record per CDR3 protein. The repertoire holds around 89,000 distinct CDR3 sequences, roughly 15% seen once, with approximately 0.5% in the top ten. The source of the sample is a study of early T cells in non-severe SARS-CoV-2 infection. CDR3 size: 14 residues. The ends were cut back, 3 bases at V and 2 bases at J, with 10 bases in the middle. The germline V gene encodes CDR1 DFQATT and CDR2 SNEGSKA (reference sequence). This clonotype was sampled from an adult who was a healthcare worker with PCR-confirmed SARS-CoV-2 infection or an uninfected control (not recorded which). The chain joins TRBV20-1 to TRBJ2-2; D is uncertain. Sequences were obtained from whole blood. CDR3 sequence reads: CSARPTINTGELFF. DNA of the CDR3: TGCAGTGCTAGGCCAACCATCAACACCGGGGAGCTGTTTTTT.